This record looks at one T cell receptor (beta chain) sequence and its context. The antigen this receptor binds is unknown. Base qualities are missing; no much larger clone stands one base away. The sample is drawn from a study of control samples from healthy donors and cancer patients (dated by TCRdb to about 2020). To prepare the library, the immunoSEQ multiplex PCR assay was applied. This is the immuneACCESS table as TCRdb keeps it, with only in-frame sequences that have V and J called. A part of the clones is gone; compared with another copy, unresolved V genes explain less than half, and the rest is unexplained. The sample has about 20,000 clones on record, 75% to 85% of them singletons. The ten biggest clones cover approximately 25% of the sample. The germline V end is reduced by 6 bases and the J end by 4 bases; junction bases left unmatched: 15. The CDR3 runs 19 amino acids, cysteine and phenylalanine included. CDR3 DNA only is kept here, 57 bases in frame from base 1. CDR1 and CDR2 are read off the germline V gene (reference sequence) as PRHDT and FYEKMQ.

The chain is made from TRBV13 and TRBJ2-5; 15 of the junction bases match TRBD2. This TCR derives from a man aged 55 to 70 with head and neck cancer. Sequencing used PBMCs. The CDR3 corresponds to CASSPTRGLAGGMSETQYF. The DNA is TGTGCCAGCAGTCCAACCCGCGGACTAGCGGGGGGGATGTCAGAGACCCAGTACTTC.